The clone carrying this T cell receptor (beta chain) was recorded at least ten times. The sample comes from a study of T cells in Graves' hyperthyroidism and ophthalmopathy. Study-wide background: Any treatment followed the collection of peripheral blood at initial diagnosis.

What was amplified from RNA transcripts were TCR beta CDR3 regions. A set of HTBI primers served as the primers for a first-round RT-PCR of the TCR CDR3. One entry per CDR3 protein, called by TCRdb with MiXCR from the multiplex PCR reads. Of about 620,000 distinct CDR3 sequences in the sample, roughly 15% are singletons; the top ten hold around 4%. This CDR3 has 13 residues. Trimming left V 4 bases short and J 3 bases short, with 7 bases between. From germline, CDR1 is MDHEN and CDR2 SYDVKM. Sequencing was done on a sample of blood. V gene TRBV28 combines with J gene TRBJ1-5, with D unclear. The TCR comes from a woman between 25 and 40 years old with Graves' hyperthyroidism. DNA of the CDR3: TGTGCCAGCAGTTCCACCTACAATCAGCCCCAGCATTTT. Residues: CASSSTYNQPQHF.